The source of this TCR beta chain is a study of cytomegalovirus exposure and HLA in healthy donors. Study-level points and caveats: The authors listed some 150 TCR beta chains as cytomegalovirus-associated.

The CDR3 has 15 residues. Per germline, CDR1 MGHRA and CDR2 YSYEKL. The ends were cut back, 3 bases at V and 8 bases at J, with 17 bases in the middle. Profiled with immunoSEQ multiplex PCR; TCRdb holds only in-frame clones, not every one. The table lists around 240,000 clones, 85% to 90% of them singletons. To note about this clone: Its matching antigen is unknown.

Input material: PBMCs. This sequence joins TRBV4-1 and TRBJ1-5; TRBD1 is a possible D gene (6 bases). The receptor's source is a woman aged 18-29 years in good health and CMV-seronegative. Written as DNA, the CDR3 is TGCGCCAGCAGCCATATACAGGGCCCCGGGGAGCCCCAGCATTTT. Translating gives CASSHIQGPGEPQHF.